These 30 T cell receptor beta chains came from one sample sequenced in a study of neurological immune-mediated disorders (dated by TCRdb to between 2018 and 2020). The library came from 5' RACE. The instrument given in TCRdb is Illumina HiSeq 2500. TCRdb applied fastp at Q25 and MiXCR to the public reads, then kept only in-frame beta chains. Rows merge per CDR3 protein into single entries with the most common DNA and genes. The sample table lists more than 25,000 distinct CDR3 sequences, just over 4% of them with a count of one. Of the sample, nearly 25% is held by the ten largest clones. The sample comprised CD4+ T cells from blood. The receptor source for this set is a woman in her thirties or forties in good health.

This clonotype was detected ten times or more. The chain links TRBV27 to TRBJ2-1; 12 positions match TRBD2. The CDR3 has 20 residues. Germline CDR1 is MNHEY and CDR2 is SMNVEV (reference sequence). Trimming at V came to 0 bases and at J to 1 base, leaving 10 bases not matched to a gene. DNA of the CDR3: TGTGCCAGCAGTTTATCGAAGCCTAGCGGGGGGGCCTGGTCCTACAATGAGCAGTTCTTC. It yields the protein CASSLSKPSGGAWSYNEQFF.

This clonotype was recorded many times. The chain uses TRBV20-1 and TRBJ2-7; D is perhaps TRBD2 (6 bases). The V end lost 3 bases, the J end lost 0 bases, and 12 bases lay between the germline ends. The CDR3 is 14 amino acids. CDR1 DFQATT and CDR2 SNEGSKA come from the germline V gene (reference sequence). The chain's CDR3 is CSASGGITSYEQYF. CDR3 bases: TGCAGTGCTAGCGGCGGGATCACCTCCTACGAGCAGTACTTC.

This clonotype was picked up many times. The gene calls are TRBV5-1 and TRBJ2-1; no clear D. Trimming removed 0 bases from V and 0 bases from J, with 10 bases in between. Germline CDR1 and CDR2: SGHRS and YFSETQ. This CDR3 spans 16 amino acids. The chain's CDR3 is CASSLGATSSYNEQFF. The CDR3 region has the DNA TGCGCCAGCAGCTTGGGGGCTACCAGCTCCTACAATGAGCAGTTCTTC.

This clonotype was detected many times. The chain uses TRBV12-3 or TRBV12-4 and TRBJ2-7, with TRBD1 identical over 9 bases. The CDR3 has 15 amino acids. Trimming cost V 4 bases and J 5 bases; bases outside gene matches: 9. The CDR3 protein is CASSSTGQGGNEQYF. CDR3 in DNA: TGTGCCAGCAGTTCGACGGGACAGGGTGGTAACGAGCAGTACTTC.

This clonotype was seen at least ten times. This chain uses TRBV20-1 with TRBJ2-1; TRBD2 matches 16 bases. The CDR3 has 15 residues. Per the germline V gene, CDR1 is DFQATT and CDR2 is SNEGSKA (reference sequence). V lost 5 bases, J lost 7 bases, and 5 bases stayed unmatched. CDR3 in amino acids: CSAEGTSGRGNEQFF. CDR3 nucleotides: TGCAGTGCTGAAGGGACTAGCGGGAGGGGGAATGAGCAGTTCTTC.

This clonotype was observed at least ten times. The genes are TRBV20-1 and TRBJ2-7; 8 nucleotides match TRBD2. Germline CDR1 DFQATT, CDR2 SNEGSKA (reference sequence). CDR3 length: 14 amino acids. V was clipped by 2 bases and J by 1 base; unmatched bases: 4. The CDR3 coding sequence is TGCAGTGCTAGAATAGCGGGGATTTCCTACGAGCAGTACTTC. This codes for CSARIAGISYEQYF.

This clonotype appeared many times. This chain links TRBV7-2 with TRBJ1-5, with TRBD1 matching 9 bases. V shed 5 bases and J 4 bases; nucleotides not matched to a gene: 6. Per the germline V gene, CDR1 is SGHTA and CDR2 is FQGNSA. This CDR3 contains 15 residues. This chain's CDR3 is CASSPTGGRNQPQHF. CDR3 coding DNA: TGTGCCAGCAGCCCTACAGGGGGCCGTAATCAGCCCCAGCATTTT. Full variable domain (remainder filled in from reference TRBV7-2 and TRBJ1-5): GAGVSQSPSNKVTEKGKDVELRCDPISGHTALYWYRQSLGQGLEFLIYFQGNSAPDKSGLPSDRFSAERTGGSVSTLTIQRTQQEDSAVYLCASSPTGGRNQPQHFGDGTRLSIL.

This clonotype qualifies as medium-sized (0.01 to 0.1%). The chain links TRBV20-1 to TRBJ1-2; TRBD1 is a possible D gene (5 bases). V shed 2 bases and J shed 3 bases, with 7 bases lying between them. This CDR3 is 12 amino acids long. CDR1 is DFQATT and CDR2 is SNEGSKA in the germline V gene (reference sequence). CDR3 sequence reads: CSARQGYYGYTF. The CDR3 bases are TGCAGTGCTAGACAGGGATACTATGGCTACACCTTC.

Ten or more counts support this clonotype. The chain has TRBV5-1 and TRBJ2-1; 9 positions agree with TRBD2. Trimming took 3 bases from V and 2 from J; bases not matched to a gene: 9. CDR3 length: 17 residues. Germline values: CDR1 SGHRS, CDR2 YFSETQ. CDR3 bases: TGCGCCAGCAGCTCCCGGGCTTCTAGCGGGGCCTACAATGAGCAGTTCTTC. Encoded protein: CASSSRASSGAYNEQFF.

This clonotype was picked up many times. The rearrangement joins TRBV12-3 or TRBV12-4 to TRBJ2-5; tentatively, D is TRBD1 or TRBD2 (6 bases each). This CDR3 is built from 17 residues. Deletions cut 2 bases from V and 3 bases from J, with 19 bases between. CDR3: CASSLSRGAKNEETQYF. The CDR3 nucleotides read TGTGCCAGCAGTTTATCGAGGGGGGCCAAGAATGAAGAGACCCAGTACTTC.

Ten or more counts support this clonotype. The chain recombines TRBV5-6 with TRBJ2-3, with 9 nucleotides matching TRBD1. The ends lost 1 base at V and 5 bases at J; junction bases unmatched: 2. Per germline, CDR1 SGHDT and CDR2 YYEEEE. This CDR3 spans 14 amino acids. CDR3: CASSLTGGIDTQYF. The CDR3, as DNA: TGTGCCAGCAGCTTGACAGGGGGCATAGATACGCAGTATTTT.

This clonotype has a count of ten or more. The V gene is TRBV9, the J gene TRBJ2-1; TRBD1 agrees at 7 bases. The CDR3 has 15 residues. The germline V gene encodes CDR1 SGDLS and CDR2 YYNGEE. The trim removed 0 bases at V and 4 bases at J, leaving 4 bases unmatched. The CDR3 here is CASSVAAGGYNEQFF. The DNA of the CDR3 is TGTGCCAGCAGCGTAGCGGCAGGGGGATACAATGAGCAGTTCTTC. Based on the CDR3 plus reference TRBV9 and TRBJ2-1, the full variable domain is DSGVTQTPKHLITATGQRVTLRCSPRSGDLSVYWYQQSLDQGLQFLIQYYNGEERAKGNILERFSAQQFPDLHSELNLSSLELGDSALYFCASSVAAGGYNEQFFGPGTRLTVL.

In its sample, this clonotype was seen many times. CDR3 sequence reads: CASSFGGDRGFNEQFF. The DNA for the CDR3 is TGTGCCAGCAGCTTCGGGGGGGACAGGGGCTTCAATGAGCAGTTCTTC. This chain links TRBV7-9 with TRBJ2-1; 10 bases match TRBD1. The CDR3 runs to 16 residues. Germline V gene sequence: CDR1 SEHNR, CDR2 FQNEAQ (reference sequence). The trim removed 3 bases at V and 6 bases at J, leaving 8 bases unmatched.

Turning to this clonotype: At one end, the junction sequence differs from germline, possibly due to a read error. V usage is TRBV11-2 and J usage is TRBJ2-3; 9 bases agree with TRBD2. CDR1 is SGHAT and CDR2 is FQNNGV in the germline V gene. CDR3 length equals 16 residues. Here the CDR3 DNA reads TGTGTCAGCAGTAAGACTAGCGGTAGGGCCCGGGATACGCAGTATTTT. This gives the protein CVSSKTSGRARDTQYF.

This clonotype was recorded at least ten times. The chain is built from TRBV27 and TRBJ2-5; TRBD1 aligns across 8 bases. The CDR3 covers 17 residues. Trimming at V came to 6 bases and at J to 4 bases, leaving 16 bases not matched to a gene. Germline V lookup: CDR1 MNHEY, CDR2 SMNVEV (reference sequence). This CDR3 is CASSPGDRSFRGETQYF. Here the CDR3 DNA reads TGTGCCAGCAGCCCGGGGGACAGGTCGTTTAGGGGAGAGACCCAGTACTTC.

The table lists this clonotype with many counts. The chain has TRBV28 and TRBJ2-2, with D tentatively TRBD1 or TRBD2 (6 bases each). V was clipped by 6 bases and J by 0 bases, with 17 bases between them. This CDR3 region has 17 residues. In germline, CDR1 is MDHEN, CDR2 SYDVKM. CDR3 nucleotides: TGTGCCAGCAGCCCCGGCCGGGGGCGCCCGAACACCGGGGAGCTGTTTTTT. Its translation is CASSPGRGRPNTGELFF.

This clonotype occurred many times. The V and J genes are TRBV3-1 and TRBJ1-3, with D possibly matching TRBD1 (5 bases). Germline V CDR1 and CDR2: LGHDT, YNNKEL (reference sequence). The CDR3 spans 15 residues. With 4 bases removed from V and 0 bases from J, the gap between germline ends came to 10 bases. Written as DNA, the CDR3 is TGTGCCAGCAGCCCGGGACTCCACTCTGGAAACACCATATATTTT. Translation gives CASSPGLHSGNTIYF.

This clonotype was detected ten times or more. The V gene is TRBV2, the J gene TRBJ2-2; no clear D gene. Per the germline V gene, CDR1 is SNHLY and CDR2 is FYNNEI. CDR3 length equals 13 residues. V lost 4 bases, J lost 1 base, and 4 bases lay in between. The CDR3 DNA reads TGTGCCAGCAGTGGTTTGAACACCGGGGAGCTGTTTTTT. Translated: CASSGLNTGELFF.

This clonotype was detected many times. The rearrangement joins TRBV5-1 to TRBJ2-5, with TRBD2 identical over 10 bases. J gave up 0 bases and V 5 bases, and 7 bases lay outside the gene matches. CDR1 SGHRS and CDR2 YFSETQ come from the germline V gene. The CDR3 is 16 residues long. CDR3 sequence: CASRKQAGGYQETQYF. The CDR3 DNA is TGCGCCAGCAGGAAACAAGCGGGGGGGTACCAAGAGACCCAGTACTTC.

The chain is built from TRBV4-2 and TRBJ1-4; D is ambiguous. Germline V gene lookup returns CDR1 LGHNA and CDR2 YNFKEQ. The CDR3 consists of 16 residues. The germline V and J ends were trimmed by 0 bases and 8 bases, with 16 bases remaining between them. CDR3 coding DNA: TGTGCCAGCAGCCAAGATAGGCTGGCCGAGGGAGAAAAACTGTTTTTT. Translated, it gives CASSQDRLAEGEKLFF.

The sample holds many counts of this clonotype. The chain is built from TRBV5-1 and TRBJ1-2; D is undetermined. Germline V gene sequence: CDR1 SGHRS, CDR2 YFSETQ. The CDR3 totals 16 residues. Trimming removed 0 bases at V and 0 bases at J, with 12 bases between. The CDR3 is CASSLVGDSANYGYTF. The DNA for the CDR3 is TGCGCCAGCAGCTTGGTCGGAGATTCAGCTAACTATGGCTACACCTTC.

Ten or more counts support this clonotype. V is TRBV28 and J is TRBJ2-3; 13 nucleotides line up with TRBD2. The CDR3 extends over 17 amino acids. The germline gives CDR1 MDHEN, CDR2 SYDVKM. V shed 3 bases and J 8 bases; nucleotides not matched to a gene: 11. DNA for the CDR3: TGTGCCAGCAGTTTTGCGGGACTAGCGGGACCCTGGGCTACGCAGTATTTT. This translates into CASSFAGLAGPWATQYF.

This clonotype was found many times. This rearrangement joins TRBV5-1 to TRBJ2-2; D possibly corresponds to TRBD1 (6 bases). The germline V and J ends were trimmed by 7 bases and 5 bases, with 15 bases remaining between them. The V gene's germline CDR1 is SGHRS and CDR2 YFSETQ. The CDR3 consists of 14 residues. This CDR3 is CASGQSDVTGELFF. CDR3 DNA: TGCGCCAGCGGACAGTCTGATGTAACCGGGGAGCTGTTTTTT. The full variable domain, completed using reference TRBV5-1 and TRBJ2-2, is KAGVTQTPRYLIKTRGQQVTLSCSPISGHRSVSWYQQTPGQGLQFLFEYFSETQRNKGNFPGRFSGRQFSNSRSEMNVSTLELGDSALYLCASGQSDVTGELFFGEGSRLTVL.

This clonotype was recorded at least ten times. The CDR3 sequence is CASSLGNTGELFF. The CDR3 DNA reads TGCGCCAGCAGCTTGGGGAACACCGGGGAGCTGTTTTTT. The V gene is TRBV5-1, the J gene TRBJ2-2; D remains unclear. CDR3 length: 13 residues. In germline, CDR1 is SGHRS, CDR2 YFSETQ. V was cut by 0 bases and J by 1 base, with 1 base left in between. Drawing the rest from reference TRBV5-1 and TRBJ2-2, the complete variable domain is KAGVTQTPRYLIKTRGQQVTLSCSPISGHRSVSWYQQTPGQGLQFLFEYFSETQRNKGNFPGRFSGRQFSNSRSEMNVSTLELGDSALYLCASSLGNTGELFFGEGSRLTVL.

This clonotype has a count of ten or more. The chain joins TRBV2 to TRBJ2-1; D is possibly TRBD1 (5 bases). Trimming took 0 bases from V and 9 from J, leaving 24 bases between them. Germline CDR1 is SNHLY and CDR2 is FYNNEI. The CDR3 runs to 18 residues. For the CDR3, the DNA is TGTGCCAGCAGTGAAGCCCCGCCAGCGACTCCTGGGCAGGGTGAGCAGTTCTTC. Its protein product is CASSEAPPATPGQGEQFF.

This clonotype was recorded many times. DNA of the CDR3: TGTGCCAGCAACCGAACGCCCGGGAACTATGGCTACACCTTC. It yields the protein CASNRTPGNYGYTF. This sequence joins TRBV5-6 and TRBJ1-2; D is ambiguous. The CDR3 length is 14 residues. CDR1 is SGHDT, CDR2 YYEEEE, per germline. V gave up 6 bases and J gave up 2 bases, with 14 bases separating them.

This clonotype was seen at least ten times. The chain has TRBV15 and TRBJ2-2; TRBD2 might be the D (6 bases). Germline loops: CDR1 LNHNV, CDR2 YYDKDF (reference sequence). The V and J ends lost 2 bases and 7 bases respectively, with 20 bases between them. There are 17 residues in the CDR3. CDR3 sequence: CATSRYHFSGGGGELFF. The CDR3 nucleotides read TGTGCCACCAGCAGATACCATTTTAGCGGTGGGGGCGGGGAGCTGTTTTTT. Filled out from reference TRBV15 and TRBJ2-2, the complete variable domain reads DAMVIQNPRYQVTQFGKPVTLSCSQTLNHNVMYWYQQKSSQAPKLLFHYYDKDFNNEADTPDNFQSRRPNTSFCFLDIRSPGLGDTAMYLCATSRYHFSGGGGELFFGEGSRLTVL.

In its sample, this clonotype was seen many times. This chain connects TRBV12-3 or TRBV12-4 to TRBJ1-1; the D gene is possibly TRBD1 (5 bases). This CDR3 region has 13 residues. V was shortened by 7 bases and J by 0 bases, with 9 bases between the two germline ends. The CDR3 is CASTGTVNTEAFF. The CDR3, as DNA: TGTGCCAGCACCGGGACGGTGAACACTGAAGCTTTCTTT.

This clonotype was detected ten times or more. The chain recombines TRBV5-1 with TRBJ2-5; D call uncertain. The CDR3 is 12 residues long. Germline V gives CDR1 SGHRS, CDR2 YFSETQ. V shed 4 bases and J shed 4 bases, with 8 bases lying between them. CDR3 residues: CASSVQAETQYF. DNA for the CDR3: TGCGCCAGCAGCGTGCAAGCAGAGACCCAGTACTTC. The variable domain in full, with the rest retrieved from reference TRBV5-1 and TRBJ2-5, is KAGVTQTPRYLIKTRGQQVTLSCSPISGHRSVSWYQQTPGQGLQFLFEYFSETQRNKGNFPGRFSGRQFSNSRSEMNVSTLELGDSALYLCASSVQAETQYFGPGTRLLVL.

This clonotype has a count of ten or more. This sequence joins TRBV5-5 and TRBJ2-5; no definite D call. The CDR3 consists of 12 residues. V was shortened by 1 base and J by 5 bases, with 6 bases between the two germline ends. The germline V gene has CDR1 SGHKS and CDR2 YYEKEE (reference sequence). The CDR3 region is CASSLTVETQYF. Here the CDR3 DNA reads TGTGCCAGCAGCTTGACCGTGGAGACCCAGTACTTC.